This T cell receptor (beta chain) derives from a study of blood T cell repertoires in COVID-19. As for the study in general: Acute and convalescent COVID-19 specimens originated in the United States, Italy and Spain. PBMCs, B-cell-depleted T cells, or T cells were the source of the cDNA or gDNA that made up the material.

Original data processing: For nucleated cells, counts were estimated from reference gene primer amplification. Libraries were prepared by immunoSEQ multiplex PCR; TCRdb keeps only in-frame clonotypes and omits some of them. V, J and clone size are those of that table, while D and trimming were read from the DNA. The sample has roughly 100,000 clones, about 80% seen once. The germline V gene encodes CDR1 LNHDA and CDR2 SQIVND (reference sequence). CDR3 length equals 15 residues. With 1 base removed from V and 1 base from J, the gap between germline ends came to 10 bases. This rearrangement joins TRBV19 to TRBJ1-1; the D gene is possibly TRBD1 (6 bases). The sequence was collected from a man aged 80 or over with acute or convalescent COVID-19. What was sequenced was peripheral blood. This chain's CDR3 is CASSIGHRANTEAFF. The CDR3 DNA is TGTGCCAGTAGTATAGGGCACAGGGCGAACACTGAAGCTTTCTTT.